This entry concerns a single T cell receptor (beta chain). This record belongs to a study of Tregs in tolerant kidney transplant recipients. Recipients received nonmyeloablative bone marrow transplants from related graft donors, with transient mixed chimerism. Produced via immunoSEQ multiplex PCR; TCRdb's table is partial and in-frame only. The profile shows 100,000 or so clones, 90% to 95% of them singletons. There are 16 residues in the CDR3. The germline V gene has CDR1 SEHNR and CDR2 FQNEAQ (reference sequence). Trimming took 6 bases from V and 3 from J; bases not matched to a gene: 8. The sample consisted of CD4+ T cells from blood (PBMCs), taken 12 months after the transplant. The chain recombines TRBV7-9 with TRBJ2-5, with 12 bases fitting TRBD2. The source of this sequence is a human patient who received a combined kidney and bone marrow transplant. Some T cells could come from the graft donor. The CDR3 region is CASRQRLAGDEETQYF. CDR3 DNA sequence: TGTGCCAGCAGGCAACGACTAGCGGGGGATGAAGAGACCCAGTACTTC.